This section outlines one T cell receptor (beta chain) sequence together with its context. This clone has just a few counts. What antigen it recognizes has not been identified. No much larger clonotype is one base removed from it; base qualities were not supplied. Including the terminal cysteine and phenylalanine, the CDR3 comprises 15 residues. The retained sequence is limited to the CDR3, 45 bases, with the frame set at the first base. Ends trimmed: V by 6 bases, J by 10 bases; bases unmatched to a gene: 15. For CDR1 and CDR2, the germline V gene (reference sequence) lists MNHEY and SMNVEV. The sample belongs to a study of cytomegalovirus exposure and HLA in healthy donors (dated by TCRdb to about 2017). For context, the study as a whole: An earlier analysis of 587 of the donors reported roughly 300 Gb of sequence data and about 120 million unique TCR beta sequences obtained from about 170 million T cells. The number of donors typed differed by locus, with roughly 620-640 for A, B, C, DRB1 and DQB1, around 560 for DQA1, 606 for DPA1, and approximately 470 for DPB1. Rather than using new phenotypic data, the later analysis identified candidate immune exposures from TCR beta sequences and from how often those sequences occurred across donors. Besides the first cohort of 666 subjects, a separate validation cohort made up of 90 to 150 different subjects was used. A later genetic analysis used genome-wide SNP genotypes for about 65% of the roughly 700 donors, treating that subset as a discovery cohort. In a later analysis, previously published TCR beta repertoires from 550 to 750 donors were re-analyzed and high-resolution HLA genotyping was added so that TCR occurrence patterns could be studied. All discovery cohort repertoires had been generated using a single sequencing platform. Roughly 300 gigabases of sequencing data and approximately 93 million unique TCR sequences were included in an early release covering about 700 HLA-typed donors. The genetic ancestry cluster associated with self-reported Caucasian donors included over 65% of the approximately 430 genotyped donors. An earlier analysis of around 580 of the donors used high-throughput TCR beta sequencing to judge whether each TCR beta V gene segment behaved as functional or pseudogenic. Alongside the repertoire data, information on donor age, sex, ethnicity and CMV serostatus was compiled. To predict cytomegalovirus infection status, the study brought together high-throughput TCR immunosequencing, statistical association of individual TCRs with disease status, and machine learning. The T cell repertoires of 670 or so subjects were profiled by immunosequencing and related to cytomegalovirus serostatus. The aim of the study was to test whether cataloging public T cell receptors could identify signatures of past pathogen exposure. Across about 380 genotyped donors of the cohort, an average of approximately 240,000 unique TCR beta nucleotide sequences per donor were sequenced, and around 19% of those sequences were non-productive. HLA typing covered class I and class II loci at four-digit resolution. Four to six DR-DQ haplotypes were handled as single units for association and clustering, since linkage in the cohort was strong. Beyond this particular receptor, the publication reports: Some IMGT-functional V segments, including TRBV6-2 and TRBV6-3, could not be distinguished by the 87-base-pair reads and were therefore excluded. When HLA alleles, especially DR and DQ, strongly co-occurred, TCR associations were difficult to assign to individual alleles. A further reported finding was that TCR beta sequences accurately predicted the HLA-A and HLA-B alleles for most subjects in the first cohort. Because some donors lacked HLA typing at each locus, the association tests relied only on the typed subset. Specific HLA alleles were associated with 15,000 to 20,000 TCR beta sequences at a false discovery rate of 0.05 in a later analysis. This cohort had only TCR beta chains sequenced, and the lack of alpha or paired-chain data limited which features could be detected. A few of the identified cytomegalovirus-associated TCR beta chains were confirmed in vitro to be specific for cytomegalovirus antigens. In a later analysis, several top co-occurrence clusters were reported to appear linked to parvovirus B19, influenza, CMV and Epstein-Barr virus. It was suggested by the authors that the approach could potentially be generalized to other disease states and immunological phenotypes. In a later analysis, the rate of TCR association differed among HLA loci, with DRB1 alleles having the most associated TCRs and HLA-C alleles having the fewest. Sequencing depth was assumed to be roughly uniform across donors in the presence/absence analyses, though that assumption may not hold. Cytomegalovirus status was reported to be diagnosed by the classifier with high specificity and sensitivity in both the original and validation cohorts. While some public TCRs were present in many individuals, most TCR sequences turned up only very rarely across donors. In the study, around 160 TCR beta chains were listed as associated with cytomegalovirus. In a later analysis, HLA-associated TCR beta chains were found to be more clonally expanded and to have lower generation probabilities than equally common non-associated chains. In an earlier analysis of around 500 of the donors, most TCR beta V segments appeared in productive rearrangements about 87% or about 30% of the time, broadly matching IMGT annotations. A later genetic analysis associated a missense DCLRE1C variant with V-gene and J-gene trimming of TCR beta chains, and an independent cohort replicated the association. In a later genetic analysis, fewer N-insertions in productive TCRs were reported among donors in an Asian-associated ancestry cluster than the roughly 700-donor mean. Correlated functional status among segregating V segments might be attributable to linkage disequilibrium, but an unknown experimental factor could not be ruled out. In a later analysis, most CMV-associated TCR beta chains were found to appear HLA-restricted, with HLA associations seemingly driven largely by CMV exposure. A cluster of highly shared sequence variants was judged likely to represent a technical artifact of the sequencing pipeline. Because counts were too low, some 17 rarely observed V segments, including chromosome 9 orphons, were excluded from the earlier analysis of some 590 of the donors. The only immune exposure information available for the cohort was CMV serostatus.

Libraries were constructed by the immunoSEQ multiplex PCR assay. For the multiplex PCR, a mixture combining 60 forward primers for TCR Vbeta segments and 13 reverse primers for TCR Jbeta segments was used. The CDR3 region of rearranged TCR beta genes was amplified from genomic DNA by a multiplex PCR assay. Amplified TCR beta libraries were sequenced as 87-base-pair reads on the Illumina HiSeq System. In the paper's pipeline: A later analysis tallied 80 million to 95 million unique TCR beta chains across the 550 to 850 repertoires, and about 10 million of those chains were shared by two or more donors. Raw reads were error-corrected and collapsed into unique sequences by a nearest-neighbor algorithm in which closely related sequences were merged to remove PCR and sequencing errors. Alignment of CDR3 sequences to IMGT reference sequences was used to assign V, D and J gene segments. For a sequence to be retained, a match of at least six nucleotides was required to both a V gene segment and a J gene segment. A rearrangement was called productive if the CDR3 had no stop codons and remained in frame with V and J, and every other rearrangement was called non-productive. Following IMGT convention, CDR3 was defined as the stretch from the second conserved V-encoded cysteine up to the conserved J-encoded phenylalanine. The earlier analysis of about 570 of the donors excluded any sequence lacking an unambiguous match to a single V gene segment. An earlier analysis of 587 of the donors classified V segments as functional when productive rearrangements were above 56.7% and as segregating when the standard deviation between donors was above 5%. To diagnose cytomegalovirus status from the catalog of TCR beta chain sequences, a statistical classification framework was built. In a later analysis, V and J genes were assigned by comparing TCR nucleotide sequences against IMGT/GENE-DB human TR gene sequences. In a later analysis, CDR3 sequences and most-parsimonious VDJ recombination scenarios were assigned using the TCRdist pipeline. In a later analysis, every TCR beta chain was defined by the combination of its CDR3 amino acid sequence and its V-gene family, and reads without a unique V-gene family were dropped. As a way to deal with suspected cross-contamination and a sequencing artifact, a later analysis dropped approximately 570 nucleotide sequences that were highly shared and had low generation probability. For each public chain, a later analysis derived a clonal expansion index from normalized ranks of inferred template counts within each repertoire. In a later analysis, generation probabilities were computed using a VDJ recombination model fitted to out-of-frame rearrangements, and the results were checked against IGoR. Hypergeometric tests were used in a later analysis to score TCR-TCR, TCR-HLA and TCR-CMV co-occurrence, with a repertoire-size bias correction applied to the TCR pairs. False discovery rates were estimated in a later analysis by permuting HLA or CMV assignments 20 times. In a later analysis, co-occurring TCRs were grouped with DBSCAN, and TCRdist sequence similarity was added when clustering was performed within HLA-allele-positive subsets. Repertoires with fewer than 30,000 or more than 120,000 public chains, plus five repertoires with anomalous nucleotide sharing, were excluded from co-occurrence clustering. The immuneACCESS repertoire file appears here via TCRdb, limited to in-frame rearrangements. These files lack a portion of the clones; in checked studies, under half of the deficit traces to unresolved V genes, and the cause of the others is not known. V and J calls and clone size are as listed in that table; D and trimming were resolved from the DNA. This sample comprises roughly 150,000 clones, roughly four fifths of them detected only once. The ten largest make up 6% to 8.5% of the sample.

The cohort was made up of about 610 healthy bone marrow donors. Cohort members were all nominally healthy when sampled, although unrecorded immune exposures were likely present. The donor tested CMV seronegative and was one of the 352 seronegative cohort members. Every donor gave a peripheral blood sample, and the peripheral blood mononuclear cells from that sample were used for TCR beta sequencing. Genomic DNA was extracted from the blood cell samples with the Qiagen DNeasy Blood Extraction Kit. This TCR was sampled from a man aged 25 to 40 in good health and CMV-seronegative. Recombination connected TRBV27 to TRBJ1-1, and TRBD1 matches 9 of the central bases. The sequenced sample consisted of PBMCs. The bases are TGTGCCAGCAGCACTTCAGAGACAGGGGGTGTAGGAGCTTTCTTT. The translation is CASSTSETGGVGAFF.